Presented here are 13 T cell receptor beta chains from one specimen sequenced in a study of CD8+ T cells in alopecia areata. Reverse transcribed after extraction, RNA yielded cDNA as the sequencing template. The method was immunoSEQ multiplex PCR; TCRdb's version includes in-frame clones alone and lacks a portion of them. The sample records 150,000 to 200,000 clones, around 49% being singletons. As to treatment: oral pan-JAK inhibitor, 5-10 mg twice daily. The sample was CD8+ T cells sorted from blood, taken around week 53, from a patient treated with tofacitinib. Receptors originate from a human donor with alopecia areata.

This clone was seen only a few times. The genes are TRBV29-1 and TRBJ2-4; D not certain. Trimming left V 7 bases short and J 2 bases short, with 9 bases between. The CDR3 contains 12 residues. Germline loops: CDR1 SQVTM, CDR2 ANQGSEA. The chain's CDR3 is CSARYTKNIQYF. CDR3 sequence (DNA): TGCAGCGCCAGATACACCAAAAACATTCAGTACTTC.

V is TRBV25-1 and J is TRBJ2-1, with 8 bases identical to TRBD1. CDR1 and CDR2 (germline): MGHDK, SYGVNS. After removal of 0 bases from V and 3 bases from J, the junction contained 4 bases not matched to a gene. This CDR3 contains 16 residues. The chain's CDR3 is CASSEYSGQDYNEQFF. As DNA, the CDR3 is TGTGCCAGCAGTGAATATTCGGGACAGGACTACAATGAGCAGTTCTTC.

The chain links TRBV7-3 to TRBJ2-2; perhaps TRBD1 as D (5 bases). V lost 6 bases, J lost 3 bases, and 5 bases lay in between. Germline V gives CDR1 SGHTA, CDR2 FQGTGA. The CDR3 sequence is 12 residues long. The CDR3 reads CASRTDTGELFF. The DNA for the CDR3 is TGTGCCAGCAGGACAGACACCGGGGAGCTGTTTTTT.

V is TRBV7-2 and J is TRBJ1-2; 8 nucleotides agree with TRBD1. Germline CDR1 and CDR2: SGHTA and FQGNSA. J lost 2 bases, V lost 1 base, and 6 bases had no gene match. This CDR3 is 16 amino acids long. The CDR3 DNA sequence: TGTGCCAGCAGCTTAGGCCGACAGGGGCAAAACTATGGCTACACCTTC. Translation: CASSLGRQGQNYGYTF.

The sample holds one count of this clone. The CDR3 sequence: CASSPGQFSPLHF. The CDR3 DNA reads TGTGCCAGCAGTCCCGGACAGTTTTCACCCCTCCACTTT. The V and J genes are TRBV27 and TRBJ1-6, with D possibly being TRBD1 (6 bases). CDR3 length: 13 residues. CDR1 and CDR2 (germline): MNHEY, SMNVEV (reference sequence). The V end lost 5 bases, the J end lost 9 bases, and 11 bases lay between the germline ends.

V gene TRBV19 combines with J gene TRBJ1-6; maybe TRBD1 (5 bases). The V gene's germline CDR1 is LNHDA and CDR2 SQIVND (reference sequence). This CDR3 is 14 amino acids long. The V and J ends lost 3 bases and 7 bases respectively, with 10 bases between them. The CDR3 nucleotides read TGTGCCAGTAGTATGGGACCCTCCAATTCACCCCTCCACTTT. The encoded protein is CASSMGPSNSPLHF. Drawing the rest from reference TRBV19 and TRBJ1-6, the complete variable domain is DGGITQSPKYLFRKEGQNVTLSCEQNLNHDAMYWYRQDPGQGLRLIYYSQIVNDFQKGDIAEGYSVSREKKESFPLTVTSAQKNPTAFYLCASSMGPSNSPLHFGNGTRLTVT.

J is TRBJ1-6 and V is TRBV5-1; 9 bases agree with TRBD1. There are 14 residues in the CDR3. With 3 bases clipped from V and 8 bases from J, the junction kept 3 bases outside the gene matches. Per germline, CDR1 SGHRS and CDR2 YFSETQ. CDR3 region: CASSSTGGDSPLHF. DNA of the CDR3: TGCGCCAGCAGCTCGACAGGGGGGGATTCACCCCTCCACTTT.

This chain uses TRBV5-8 with TRBJ2-5; D not certain. Germline V gives CDR1 SGHTS, CDR2 YDEGEE. The CDR3 has 14 residues. With 1 base removed from V and 0 bases from J, the gap between germline ends came to 7 bases. Here the CDR3 DNA reads TGTGCCAGCAGCTTGTTCGCAAACCAAGAGACCCAGTACTTC. Translated, it gives CASSLFANQETQYF.

The rearrangement uses TRBV2 and TRBJ1-4; 7 bases match TRBD1. The J segment lost 3 bases and the V segment lost 3 bases, leaving 1 base of the junction unmatched. Germline CDR1 reads SNHLY; CDR2 reads FYNNEI. The CDR3 spans 14 residues. CDR3 DNA sequence: TGTGCCAGCAGTGACGGACAGGCTAATGAAAAACTGTTTTTT. Translating gives CASSDGQANEKLFF.

This clone was observed many times. In DNA form, the CDR3 reads TGTGCCAGCAGCTGGGAGGACAGGGGGCCCGCCGGGGAGCTGTTTTTT. This gives the protein CASSWEDRGPAGELFF. The chain carries TRBV5-5 and TRBJ2-2; 11 bases match TRBD1. The trim removed 3 bases at V and 6 bases at J, leaving 7 bases unmatched. The CDR3 totals 16 residues. Germline V gene data show CDR1 as SGHKS and CDR2 as YYEKEE (reference sequence).

This clone was observed a few times. The V and J genes are TRBV5-4 and TRBJ2-2; D is unclear. The CDR3 runs to 12 residues. Trimming cost V 4 bases and J 7 bases, with 8 bases left between them. Looked up from germline, CDR1 is SGHNT and CDR2 is YYREEE (reference sequence). CDR3 bases: TGTGCCAGCAGCCGTAGGAACGGGGAGCTGTTTTTT. This translates into CASSRRNGELFF.

As regards this clone: Germline and junction disagree at one end, which may indicate a read error. The chain is built from TRBV29-1 and TRBJ2-1, with 10 positions matching TRBD1. The CDR3 contains 14 residues. Germline CDR1 reads SQVTM; CDR2 reads ANQGSEA. CDR3 coding DNA: TGCAGCGGGGACAGGGGAAACTCCCACAATGAGCAGTTCTTC. Protein: CSGDRGNSHNEQFF.

The chain recombines TRBV27 with TRBJ1-4, with a tentative D call TRBD1 (6 bases). CDR1 and CDR2 (germline): MNHEY, SMNVEV (reference sequence). Trimming removed 3 bases from V and 4 bases from J, with 12 bases in between. This CDR3 comprises 15 residues. The CDR3: CASSFRGHHNEKLFF. The CDR3 DNA reads as TGTGCCAGCAGTTTTCGGGGACATCATAATGAAAAACTGTTTTTT.